What follows is one T cell receptor (beta chain) and its context. This specimen comes from a study of T cell clonotyping in hematopoietic cell transplantation. Measured with immunoSEQ multiplex PCR; TCRdb has only the in-frame clones, and not every one. Of about 45,000 clones listed, roughly 92% were seen once; the top ten hold approximately 0.8%. The CDR3 is 16 residues long. Trimming cost V 5 bases and J 4 bases; bases outside gene matches: 4. The germline gives CDR1 MNHNY, CDR2 SVGAGI (reference sequence). V and J are TRBV6-6 and TRBJ2-3; 15 positions agree with TRBD2. The receptor's source is a woman between 50 and 59 years old in good health. Some clones in this sample may be carry-over from other donors' samples. Sequenced input: peripheral blood mononuclear cells. CDR3 bases: TGTGCCAGCAGTCCTGGACTAGCGGGGGGGCCAGATACGCAGTATTTT. Its translation: CASSPGLAGGPDTQYF.